Listed below are T cell receptor beta chains from one sample, sequenced in a study of blood T cell repertoires in COVID-19. TCRdb's copy holds only in-frame clones and misses some; the assay was immunoSEQ multiplex PCR. The sample consists of roughly 110,000 clones, 70% to 90% of them appearing once. Input material: peripheral blood. These receptors originate from a woman aged 45 to 65 with acute or convalescent COVID-19. Both conserved end residues are part of each CDR3. The order of the fields is V gene, J gene, clone size, D gene, CDR3 protein, CDR3 DNA. A D gene is named only where the DNA matches it firmly. Clone size appears in some rows only: once, few, many, or a class for an expanded clone.

>TRBV10-3|TRBJ1-5|NA|TRBD1
CAISESRQGDQPQHF
TGTGCCATCAGTGAGTCGCGGCAGGGGGATCAGCCCCAGCATTTT
>TRBV6-4|TRBJ1-5|NA|NA
CASSDSNGGSLSNQPQHF
TGTGCCAGCAGTGACTCGAATGGGGGGTCCCTTAGCAATCAGCCCCAGCATTTT
>TRBV24-1|TRBJ2-7|NA|NA
CATSDGGAYEQYF
TGTGCCACCAGTGATGGTGGTGCGTACGAGCAGTACTTC
>TRBV6-5|TRBJ2-5|NA|NA
CASRYEAQETQYF
TGTGCCAGCAGATATGAAGCTCAAGAGACCCAGTACTTC
>TRBV3-1/TRBV3-2|TRBJ2-5|NA|TRBD2
CASSPPGGRGALYF
TGTGCCAGCAGCCCCCCGGGGGGGAGGGGCGCCTTGTACTTC
>TRBV29-1|TRBJ1-6|NA|NA
CSVRDGGNSPLHF
TGCAGCGTCAGGGACGGGGGGAATTCACCCCTCCACTTT
>TRBV25-1|TRBJ2-7|NA|NA
CASSESTTYEQYF
TGTGCCAGCAGTGAATCGACAACCTACGAGCAGTACTTC
>TRBV6-4|TRBJ1-5|NA|NA
CASSLRVDQPQHF
TGTGCCAGCAGTCTCAGGGTCGATCAGCCCCAGCATTTT
>TRBV5-6|TRBJ1-5|NA|NA
CASSLGPQGFDQPQHF
TGTGCCAGCAGCTTGGGGCCACAGGGTTTCGATCAGCCCCAGCATTTT
>TRBV2|TRBJ1-1|NA|NA
CASSEHPGEAFF
TGTGCCAGCAGTGAACACCCAGGGGAGGCTTTCTTT
>TRBV3-1/TRBV3-2|TRBJ2-7|NA|NA
CASRNRKTYEQYF
TGTGCCAGCAGAAACAGGAAAACCTACGAGCAGTACTTC
>TRBV9|TRBJ2-5|few|TRBD2
CASSPRTSKGETQYF
TGTGCCAGCAGCCCCAGGACTAGCAAGGGAGAGACCCAGTACTTC
>TRBV6-1|TRBJ2-1|NA|TRBD2
CASSEARMASGSENEQFF
TGTGCCAGCAGTGAAGCAAGGATGGCGAGCGGGAGTGAGAATGAGCAGTTCTTC
>TRBV18|TRBJ1-6|NA|TRBD1
CASSLDRAVLSPLHF
TGTGCCAGCTCACTTGACAGGGCGGTTCTCTCACCCCTCCACTTT
>TRBV2|TRBJ2-1|NA|NA
CASSGQTGAAYNEQFF
TGTGCCAGCAGTGGACAGACAGGTGCTGCCTACAATGAGCAGTTCTTC
>TRBV21-1|TRBJ1-6|NA|NA
CASSNRSGTGIFLGNSPLHF
TGTGCCAGCAGCAATCGATCCGGGACAGGGATCTTTCTTGGTAATTCACCCCTCCACTTT
>TRBV5-1|TRBJ1-1|NA|NA
CASSTAAGRQNTEAFF
TGCGCCAGCAGCACCGCAGCGGGACGCCAAAACACTGAAGCTTTCTTT
>TRBV6-1|TRBJ1-1|NA|TRBD1
CASSEDRFGTEAFF
TGTGCCAGCAGTGAGGACAGGTTCGGGACTGAAGCTTTCTTT
>TRBV25-1|TRBJ2-3|NA|NA
CASSKPGDSTDTQYF
TGTGCCAGCAGTAAACCGGGAGATAGCACAGATACGCAGTATTTT
>TRBV29-1|TRBJ2-7|NA|TRBD1
CSVGGQGAYEQYF
TGCAGCGTGGGGGGACAGGGGGCCTACGAGCAGTACTTC
>TRBV5-6|TRBJ1-2|NA|TRBD1
CASTPPGGAYGYTF
TGTGCCAGTACCCCCCCAGGGGGAGCCTATGGCTACACCTTC
>TRBV28|TRBJ2-7|NA|TRBD1
CASSSDRGYSYEQYF
TGTGCCAGCAGTTCAGACAGGGGCTACTCCTACGAGCAGTACTTC
>TRBV20-1|TRBJ2-7|NA|NA
CSLGVEQYF
TGCAGCCTTGGAGTCGAGCAGTACTTC
>TRBV20-1|TRBJ1-2|NA|NA
CSARPGMGYTF
TGCAGTGCTAGACCCGGGATGGGTTACACCTTC
>TRBV4-2|TRBJ2-7|NA|TRBD2
CASSQGAGSSYEQYF
TGTGCCAGCAGCCAAGGAGCGGGGAGCTCCTACGAGCAGTACTTC
>TRBV10-1|TRBJ2-2|NA|TRBD1
CASSRDRLLTGELFF
TGCGCCAGCAGCCGGGACAGGCTACTCACCGGGGAGCTGTTTTTT
>TRBV11-3|TRBJ2-1|NA|NA
CASSSLADTEQFF
TGTGCCAGCAGCTCCTTAGCGGATACTGAGCAGTTCTTC